This T cell receptor (beta chain) originates from a study of technical replicates of blood from several donors. Produced via immunoSEQ multiplex PCR; TCRdb's table is partial and in-frame only. This sample carries around 79,000 clones, around 92% of them seen once, and the ten largest clones take about 0.4%. The CDR3 consists of 15 residues. V gave up 0 bases and J gave up 5 bases; unmatched junction bases: 4. Germline loops: CDR1 GTSNPN, CDR2 SVGIG (reference sequence). J is TRBJ2-1 and V is TRBV30, with TRBD2 matching 10 bases. The clonotype originates from a human donor in good health. Some clones in this sample may be carry-over from other donors' samples. Sequencing used T cells isolated from PBMCs. As DNA, the CDR3 is TGTGCCTGGAGTGTAGTTAGCGGGAGGAACAATGAGCAGTTCTTC. It yields the protein CAWSVVSGRNNEQFF.